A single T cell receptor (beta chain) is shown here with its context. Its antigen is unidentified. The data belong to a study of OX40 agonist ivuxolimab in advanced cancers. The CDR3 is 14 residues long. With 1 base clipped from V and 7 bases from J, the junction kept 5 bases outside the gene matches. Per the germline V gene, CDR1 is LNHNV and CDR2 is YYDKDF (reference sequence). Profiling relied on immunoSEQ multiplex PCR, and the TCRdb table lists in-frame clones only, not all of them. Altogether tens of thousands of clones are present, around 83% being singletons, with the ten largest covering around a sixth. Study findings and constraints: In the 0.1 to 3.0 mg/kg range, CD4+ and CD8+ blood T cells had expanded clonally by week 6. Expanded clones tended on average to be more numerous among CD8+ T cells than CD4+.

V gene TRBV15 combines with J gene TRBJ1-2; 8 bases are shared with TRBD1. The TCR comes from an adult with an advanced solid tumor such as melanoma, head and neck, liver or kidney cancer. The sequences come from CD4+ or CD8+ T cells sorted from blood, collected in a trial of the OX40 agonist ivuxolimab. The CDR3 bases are TGTGCCACCAGCAGAGGCAGGGGGCAGGGTGGCTACACCTTC. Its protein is CATSRGRGQGGYTF.